This T cell receptor (beta chain) emerged from a study of T cell changes during pregnancy in multiple sclerosis. The CDR3 is 14 amino acids. The V gene end was trimmed by 10 bases and the J gene end by 3 bases; junction bases not matched to a gene: 10. Germline CDR1 and CDR2: WSHSY and SAAADI. TCRdb's table, derived via immunoSEQ multiplex PCR, lists solely in-frame clones and lacks some. The repertoire includes about 92,000 clones, 80% to 95% of them detected once, and 1.5% sits in the top ten. This specimen consisted of peripheral blood, obtained in the first trimester of pregnancy. V is TRBV10-2 and J is TRBJ2-7; 9 positions match TRBD1. The TCR comes from a female donor with multiple sclerosis, enrolled in a pregnancy study. This CDR3 reads CATAPGTGNYEQYF. The CDR3, as DNA: TGCGCCACCGCTCCCGGGACAGGGAACTACGAGCAGTACTTC.